This TCR beta chain is from a study of blood T cell repertoires in COVID-19 (dated by TCRdb to 2020 to 2022). Regarding the research as a whole: Samples from collaborators originated in the United States, Italy and Spain and spanned both the acute and convalescent phases of COVID-19. The material from the prospective study consisted of cDNA or gDNA derived from T cells, B-cell-depleted T cells, or PBMCs. Deeply sampled blood TCRbeta repertoires from subjects exposed to, actively infected with, or recovered from COVID-19 were included in the dataset. The repertoires were released in a freely available public database meant as a resource for research on the immune response to SARS-CoV-2. The samples were drawn from the first 160 participants of the ongoing ImmuneRACE study and from over 950 subjects provided by 6 global collaborators. The sample metadata nearly always contained a de-identified subject ID, COVID-19 status, age in years and sex. HLA class I and class II types, where available, came from metadata supplied by the sample provider rather than from assay-based typing. General conclusions and limits of the study: The quantity of clinical and demographic metadata differed by source and by participant and was supplied without curation.

Each collaborating institution followed its own protocols to collect whole blood in K2EDTA tubes. Collaborator samples were shipped for TCRbeta analysis as frozen whole blood, isolated PBMCs, or DNA extracted from either sample type. TCRbeta CDR3 regions were amplified from genomic DNA by means of the immunoSEQ Assay, a bias-controlled multiplex PCR. Per the original workflow: Within the assay, amplification of reference gene primers was used to estimate how many nucleated cells each sample contained. To quantify the absolute abundance of each unique TCRbeta CDR3 rearrangement, sequence reads were collapsed and filtered. For each sample, productive Simpson clonality was calculated as the square root of Simpson's diversity index over productive rearrangements. This is the immuneACCESS table as TCRdb keeps it, with only in-frame sequences that have V and J called. A part of the clones is gone; compared with another copy, unresolved V genes explain less than half, and the rest is unexplained. V and J calls plus clone size are reproduced from that table; the DNA served to infer D and trimming. The sample includes about 44,000 clones, with about 81% observed a single time. The ten largest clones take up less than 50% of the sample.

The germline V gene supplies CDR1 SGHRS and CDR2 YFSETQ. Relative to germline, V is missing 4 bases and J is missing 5 bases, with 10 bases of the junction outside any gene match. Spanning cysteine to phenylalanine, the CDR3 consists of 16 amino acids. Only the CDR3 portion is preserved as DNA: 48 bases, with reading frame beginning at the first base. For this clone: Its target antigen remains unknown. Within one base of it there is no much larger clone, and no base qualities were kept.

The sequenced sample consisted of peripheral blood. Rearrangement joined TRBV5-1 to TRBJ2-2; TRBD1 aligns with 8 central bases. This TCR derives from a human donor in a cohort sampled during active COVID-19. Here the CDR3 is given as CASSLQRQGRTGELFF. The sequenced DNA: TGCGCCAGCAGCCTTCAGAGACAGGGGCGGACCGGGGAGCTGTTTTTT.